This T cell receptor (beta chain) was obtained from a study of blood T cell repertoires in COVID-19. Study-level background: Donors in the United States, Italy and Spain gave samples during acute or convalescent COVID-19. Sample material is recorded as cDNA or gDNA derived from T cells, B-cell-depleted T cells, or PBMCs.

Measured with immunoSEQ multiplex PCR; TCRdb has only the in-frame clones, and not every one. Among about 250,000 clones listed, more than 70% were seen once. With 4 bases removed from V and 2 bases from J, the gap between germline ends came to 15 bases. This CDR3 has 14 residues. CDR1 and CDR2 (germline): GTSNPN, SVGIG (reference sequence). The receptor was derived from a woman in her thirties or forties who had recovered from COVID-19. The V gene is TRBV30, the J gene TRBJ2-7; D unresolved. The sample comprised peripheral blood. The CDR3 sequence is CAWTRKQVPYEQYF. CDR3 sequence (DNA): TGTGCCTGGACCCGTAAACAAGTCCCCTACGAGCAGTACTTC.